Below, 23 T cell receptor beta chains from the same sample are listed, as sequenced in a study of shared clonotypes between healthy human individuals. Profiling relied on immunoSEQ multiplex PCR, and the TCRdb table lists in-frame clones only, not all of them. The data show about 1 million clones, about 74% seen once. Sequenced: memory CD4+ T cells sorted from blood. As to subset: CD45RA-negative fraction. These receptors all stem from a young man in good health.

The genes are TRBV5-6 and TRBJ2-3; 11 nucleotides agree with TRBD1. V shed 4 bases, J shed 7 bases, and the junction held 8 bases outside the gene matches. The CDR3 length is 15 residues. CDR1 and CDR2 (germline): SGHDT, YYEEEE. CDR3 region: CASSAPGQGGYTQYF. The CDR3, as DNA: TGTGCCAGCAGCGCACCGGGACAGGGGGGGTATACGCAGTATTTT.

Worth noting for this clone: Other DNA sequences from this sample encode an identical CDR3 as well. CDR3 protein: CASSPPAGTYEQYF. CDR3 in DNA: TGTGCCAGCTCACCACCGGCAGGGACCTACGAGCAGTACTTC. The chain combines TRBV18 with TRBJ2-7; TRBD1 might be the D (5 bases). The CDR3 is 14 residues long. V shed 0 bases and J shed 2 bases, with 8 bases lying between them. Germline V lookup: CDR1 KGHSH, CDR2 LQKENI.

The genes are TRBV19 and TRBJ1-6, with TRBD1 matching over 10 bases. The CDR3 spans 19 residues. Trimming cost V 6 bases and J 1 base; bases outside gene matches: 12. The germline gives CDR1 LNHDA, CDR2 SQIVND (reference sequence). The chain's CDR3 is CASRGDRGPEKSYNSPLHF. The CDR3 bases are TGTGCCAGTAGAGGTGACAGGGGGCCTGAGAAATCCTATAATTCACCCCTCCACTTT.

The genes are TRBV30 and TRBJ2-5; a weak D match, TRBD1 (6 bases). V was trimmed by 3 bases and J by 1 base, leaving 9 bases between them. This CDR3 contains 13 residues. The germline V gene has CDR1 GTSNPN and CDR2 SVGIG (reference sequence). The CDR3 bases are TGTGCCTGGAGCCAGGGGCGCCAAGAGACCCAGTACTTC. This gives the protein CAWSQGRQETQYF.

The chain joins TRBV7-9 to TRBJ2-7; D call uncertain. Germline V gives CDR1 SEHNR, CDR2 FQNEAQ (reference sequence). This CDR3 is built from 14 residues. The V gene lost 5 bases and the J gene lost 6 bases, with 17 bases spanning the gap. As DNA, the CDR3 is TGTGCCAGCAGCCGTGAAACTATTGGGCGCGAGCAGTACTTC. Translating gives CASSRETIGREQYF.

This chain uses TRBV5-1 with TRBJ2-5; 10 bases are shared with TRBD1. The CDR3 runs to 15 residues. V dropped 0 bases and J dropped 5; count of bases not matched to a gene: 4. Germline CDR1 SGHRS, CDR2 YFSETQ. The CDR3 DNA reads TGCGCCAGCAGCTTGGCCGACAGGGGGCAGGAGACCCAGTACTTC. Translating gives CASSLADRGQETQYF.

This clone turned up a few times. The J gene is TRBJ1-1, the V gene TRBV5-1; TRBD1 is a possible D gene (5 bases). There are 13 residues in the CDR3. CDR1 SGHRS and CDR2 YFSETQ come from the germline V gene. Trimming removed 2 bases at V and 5 bases at J, with 10 bases between. The CDR3 DNA reads TGCGCCAGCAGCTTTCTCCAGGGTACTGAAGCTTTCTTT. This sequence encodes CASSFLQGTEAFF.

This clone has at least ten counts. The rearrangement joins TRBV9 to TRBJ2-7; 10 positions match TRBD2. V trimming: 4 bases; J trimming: 5 bases; junction bases outside the gene matches: 9. This CDR3 is built from 15 residues. Germline values: CDR1 SGDLS, CDR2 YYNGEE. CDR3 sequence: CASSPSSGRGHEQYF. The CDR3 DNA is TGTGCCAGCAGCCCCTCTAGCGGGAGAGGTCACGAGCAGTACTTC.

CDR3 amino acids: CASLVTGGQTEAFF. The CDR3 DNA reads TGTGCCAGCTTAGTGACAGGGGGCCAGACTGAAGCTTTCTTT. This chain uses TRBV5-5 with TRBJ1-1, with 10 positions matching TRBD1. Germline V gene lookup returns CDR1 SGHKS and CDR2 YYEKEE (reference sequence). V shed 7 bases and J 5 bases; nucleotides not matched to a gene: 8. The CDR3 is 14 residues long.

V gene TRBV19 combines with J gene TRBJ2-5; D is tentatively TRBD1 or TRBD2 (5 bases each). This CDR3 spans 17 amino acids. Trimming left V 3 bases short and J 4 bases short, with 21 bases between. Germline assignment: CDR1 LNHDA and CDR2 SQIVND (reference sequence). The chain's CDR3 is CASSINPFSGRGETQYF. CDR3 sequence (DNA): TGTGCCAGTAGTATCAACCCTTTTTCGGGACGAGGAGAGACCCAGTACTTC.

V gene TRBV25-1 combines with J gene TRBJ2-5; D is possibly TRBD1 (5 bases). CDR1 and CDR2 from the germline V gene are MGHDK and SYGVNS. This CDR3 is 15 amino acids long. Between the trimmed V and J ends, which lost 4 bases and 2 bases, there was a span of 14 bases. The CDR3 spells CASSGPRAIQETQYF. In DNA, the CDR3 is TGTGCCAGCAGTGGGCCCAGGGCGATACAAGAGACCCAGTACTTC.

CDR3 in amino acids: CASSLRTVGEQFF. The CDR3 DNA reads as TGTGCCAGCAGCTTACGGACCGTGGGTGAGCAGTTCTTC. J is TRBJ2-1 and V is TRBV7-9; D ambiguous. From germline, CDR1 is SEHNR and CDR2 FQNEAQ (reference sequence). V was shortened by 2 bases and J by 9 bases, with 11 bases between the two germline ends. The CDR3 contains 13 residues.

This clone has a handful of counts. The chain has TRBV6-5 and TRBJ1-1; TRBD1 might be the D (6 bases). Between the trimmed V and J ends, which lost 6 bases and 1 base, there was a span of 15 bases. Germline loops: CDR1 MNHEY, CDR2 SVGAGI. The CDR3 covers 15 residues. CDR3 loop: CASRSAGAANTEAFF. Written as DNA, the CDR3 is TGTGCCAGCAGATCCGCGGGGGCCGCGAACACTGAAGCTTTCTTT.

With respect to this clone: Just one base apart from a much larger clone, this may be a read error. This rearrangement joins TRBV2 to TRBJ1-1; no firm D call. The V end lost 6 bases, the J end lost 3 bases, and 5 bases lay between the germline ends. This CDR3 has 11 amino acids. Per germline, CDR1 SNHLY and CDR2 FYNNEI. Here the CDR3 reads CASSRDTEAFF. The CDR3 DNA reads TGTGCCAGCAGCCGGGACACTGAAGCTTTCTTT. The full variable domain, with the rest looked up from reference TRBV2 and TRBJ1-1, is EPEVTQTPSHQVTQMGQEVILRCVPISNHLYFYWYRQILGQKVEFLVSFYNNEISEKSEIFDDQFSVERPDGSNFTLKIRSTKLEDSAMYFCASSRDTEAFFGQGTRLTVV.

V is TRBV29-1 and J is TRBJ2-3; 9 nucleotides align to TRBD2. CDR1 SQVTM and CDR2 ANQGSEA come from the germline V gene. J lost 1 base, V lost 5 bases, and 4 bases had no gene match. The CDR3 has 14 amino acids. For the CDR3, the DNA is TGCAGCGTTACCATAGCGGGGGGCACAGATACGCAGTATTTT. Translated: CSVTIAGGTDTQYF.

Only a few counts were recorded for this clone. The V gene is TRBV5-1, the J gene TRBJ2-7, with TRBD1 matching over 10 bases. V lost 3 bases and J lost 3; bases outside the gene matches: 6. The germline gives CDR1 SGHRS, CDR2 YFSETQ. The CDR3 runs to 15 residues. CDR3 in amino acids: CASSSSGTGDYEQYF. In nucleotides, the CDR3 is TGCGCCAGCAGCTCTTCCGGGACAGGGGACTACGAGCAGTACTTC.

This clone was recorded a few times. The V call is TRBV13, the J call TRBJ2-2, with D uncertain. The CDR3 is made up of 13 amino acids. The germline V and J ends were trimmed by 5 bases and 5 bases, with 9 bases remaining between them. Germline CDR1 reads PRHDT; CDR2 reads FYEKMQ (reference sequence). CDR3 DNA: TGTGCCAGCAGCCCGAAGAATACCGGGGAGCTGTTTTTT. This translates into CASSPKNTGELFF.

The chain combines TRBV10-3 with TRBJ2-7; D might be TRBD1 (5 bases). V lost 11 bases and J 3 bases, leaving 20 bases between the germline ends. The V gene's germline CDR1 is ENHRY and CDR2 SYGVKD. The CDR3 contains 14 residues. The CDR3 protein is CASETSTDDYEQYF. CDR3 bases: TGTGCCTCCGAAACCTCGACAGATGACTACGAGCAGTACTTC.

The chain has TRBV27 and TRBJ2-3, with 7 bases matching TRBD1. V lost 10 bases, J lost 3 bases, and 7 bases stayed unmatched. Per germline, CDR1 MNHEY and CDR2 SMNVEV (reference sequence). There are 13 residues in the CDR3. CDR3 sequence reads: CATRQGITDTQYF. The DNA of the CDR3 is TGTGCCACCAGACAGGGTATTACAGATACGCAGTATTTT.

The J gene is TRBJ2-7, the V gene TRBV6-5; tentatively, D is TRBD1 (6 bases). V lost 6 bases and J 3 bases, leaving 18 bases between the germline ends. The germline V gene has CDR1 MNHEY and CDR2 SVGAGI. The CDR3 contains 15 residues. In nucleotides, the CDR3 is TGTGCCAGCAGGCCTCAGGGGATGGAGGTCTACGAGCAGTACTTC. Encoded protein: CASRPQGMEVYEQYF.

The chain employs TRBV5-1 and TRBJ1-1; 9 nucleotides match TRBD1. From germline, CDR1 is SGHRS and CDR2 YFSETQ. This CDR3 comprises 14 residues. V trimming: 4 bases; J trimming: 8 bases; junction bases outside the gene matches: 9. The CDR3 here is CASSGTTGGIEAFF. The CDR3 DNA sequence: TGCGCCAGCAGCGGGACGACAGGGGGAATAGAAGCTTTCTTT.

V usage is TRBV5-1 and J usage is TRBJ2-3; tentatively, D is TRBD1 (6 bases). This CDR3 region has 15 residues. The V and J ends lost 5 bases and 2 bases respectively, with 15 bases between them. The V gene's germline CDR1 is SGHRS and CDR2 YFSETQ. CDR3 DNA: TGCGCCAGCAGAGGGGACACCCACTACACAGATACGCAGTATTTT. It encodes CASRGDTHYTDTQYF. Supplemented by reference TRBV5-1 and TRBJ2-3, the full variable domain reads KAGVTQTPRYLIKTRGQQVTLSCSPISGHRSVSWYQQTPGQGLQFLFEYFSETQRNKGNFPGRFSGRQFSNSRSEMNVSTLELGDSALYLCASRGDTHYTDTQYFGPGTRLTVL.

The chain links TRBV20-1 to TRBJ2-1; possible D gene TRBD1, 6 bases. V gave up 5 bases and J gave up 6 bases, with 8 bases separating them. The CDR3 is 11 residues long. Germline V gene sequence: CDR1 DFQATT, CDR2 SNEGSKA (reference sequence). The CDR3 DNA is TGCAGTGCTTTACAGGGCAATGAGCAGTTCTTC. This gives the protein CSALQGNEQFF.